The rows below give T cell receptor beta chains drawn from one sample of a study of technical replicates of blood from a handful of donors. Measured with immunoSEQ multiplex PCR; TCRdb has only the in-frame clones, and not every one. The repertoire holds tens of thousands of clones, with approximately 94% as singletons. Sequencing was performed on T cells isolated from PBMCs. The receptors here all came from a human donor in good health. CDR3s include the opening cysteine and the closing phenylalanine or tryptophan. The D gene is left open where the match is weak. Size values are once, few and many counts, or a class for expanded clones, and some rows have none.

>15|TRBJ2-3|TRBV11-3|.|.
CASSDRITGTDTQYF
TGTGCCAGCTCAGACAGGATCACCGGCACAGATACGCAGTATTTT
>16|TRBJ1-2|TRBV12-5|.|TRBD1
CASGLVLEGASGGYTF
TGTGCTAGTGGTTTGGTATTGGAGGGGGCTTCGGGAGGCTACACCTTC
>15|TRBJ2-3|TRBV6-1|.|TRBD2
CASRNRDYSTDTQYF
TGTGCCAGCAGAAACCGGGACTATAGCACAGATACGCAGTATTTT
>15|TRBJ2-1|TRBV7-6|once|.
CASSFRFGKNNEQFF
TGTGCCAGCAGCTTTCGCTTCGGGAAAAATAATGAGCAGTTCTTC
>16|TRBJ1-2|TRBV4-1|.|.
CASSQEGGRIAYGYTF
TGCGCCAGCAGCCAAGAAGGTGGCAGGATTGCCTATGGCTACACCTTC
>15|TRBJ2-2|TRBV6-4|few|.
CASSAAGENTGELFF
TGTGCCAGCAGTGCCGCCGGGGAGAACACCGGGGAGCTGTTTTTT
>17|TRBJ1-4|TRBV11-2|.|TRBD1
CASSRERTTGTNEKLFF
TGTGCCAGCAGCCGAGAAAGAACGACAGGGACTAATGAAAAACTGTTTTTT
>13|TRBJ2-7|TRBV6-5|.|.
CASRGGTSYEQYF
TGTGCCAGCAGGGGCGGGACCTCCTACGAGCAGTACTTC
>14|TRBJ1-1|TRBV6-5|.|.
CASSLPGRGTEAFF
TGTGCCAGCAGCCTACCGGGGAGGGGCACTGAAGCTTTCTTT
>14|TRBJ1-4|TRBV27|.|.
CASSPEGGMEKLFF
TGTGCCAGCAGTCCGGAGGGTGGGATGGAAAAACTGTTTTTT
>14|TRBJ2-1|TRBV9|.|.
CASSPPVTGNEQFF
TGTGCCAGCAGCCCTCCCGTGACGGGAAATGAGCAGTTCTTC
>12|TRBJ1-1|TRBV7-9|.|.
CASSYGGSEAFF
TGTGCCAGCAGCTACGGGGGAAGTGAAGCTTTCTTT
>16|TRBJ2-7|TRBV6-5|once|.
CASSYQTSVGPYEQYF
TGTGCCAGCAGTTACCAAACTAGTGTAGGGCCCTACGAGCAGTACTTC
>15|TRBJ1-1|TRBV7-9|.|TRBD1
CASGDRDWVNTEAFF
TGTGCCAGCGGCGACAGGGATTGGGTGAACACTGAAGCTTTCTTT
>13|TRBJ2-7|TRBV27|.|.
CASSFRSSYEQYF
TGTGCCAGCAGTTTCCGGAGCTCCTACGAGCAGTACTTC
>14|TRBJ2-5|TRBV5-1|once|TRBD1
CASNIQGSEETQYF
TGCGCCAGCAACATACAGGGGTCTGAGGAGACCCAGTACTTC
>16|TRBJ1-1|TRBV6-1|few|TRBD1
CASSGVPGQSNTEAFF
TGTGCCAGCAGTGGTGTACCGGGACAGAGTAACACTGAAGCTTTCTTT
>18|TRBJ2-6|TRBV4-2|.|.
CASSQNPLGGAGANVLTF
TGTGCCAGCAGCCAAAACCCTCTAGGGGGGGCTGGGGCCAACGTCCTGACTTTC
>17|TRBJ1-5|TRBV12-5|.|.
CASGLGPRQIVNQPQHF
TGTGCTAGTGGTTTGGGCCCAAGACAAATCGTGAATCAGCCCCAGCATTTT
>16|TRBJ2-2|TRBV10-1|once|.
CASSEGTGDWHGELFF
TGCGCCAGCAGTGAGGGTACCGGGGATTGGCACGGGGAGCTGTTTTTT
>13|TRBJ2-5|TRBV7-9|.|.
CASSLNRAETQYF
TGTGCCAGCAGCTTAAACAGGGCGGAGACCCAGTACTTC
>12|TRBJ1-2|TRBV29-1|.|.
CSVDGTPQGYTF
TGCAGCGTTGACGGGACACCTCAAGGCTACACCTTC
>14|TRBJ2-2|TRBV27|.|.
CASSLFSDTGELFF
TGTGCCAGCAGTTTATTCTCAGACACCGGGGAGCTGTTTTTT
>17|TRBJ1-1|TRBV9|.|.
CASSVNHLVGVNTEAFF
TGTGCCAGCAGCGTAAACCACCTAGTAGGGGTAAACACTGAAGCTTTCTTT
>19|TRBJ2-6|TRBV10-2|.|.
CASSGRGFSQASGANVLTF
TGCGCCAGCAGTGGCAGGGGATTTAGTCAGGCGTCTGGGGCCAACGTCCTGACTTTC
>13|TRBJ2-5|TRBV6-1|.|.
CASSWAFEETQYF
TGTGCCAGCAGTTGGGCATTTGAAGAGACCCAGTACTTC
>17|TRBJ2-5|TRBV28|.|TRBD1
CASSSLPGQEKGETQYF
TGTGCCAGCAGCTCCCTCCCTGGACAGGAAAAGGGAGAGACCCAGTACTTC
>19|TRBJ2-3|TRBV11-2|.|TRBD2
CASSLDLFLTSQGQDTQYF
TGTGCCAGCAGCTTAGATTTATTTTTGACTAGCCAGGGCCAGGATACGCAGTATTTT
>14|TRBJ2-5|TRBV29-1|.|.
CSVDSSRGQETQYF
TGCAGCGTTGACTCGAGCAGGGGCCAAGAGACCCAGTACTTC
>14|TRBJ1-5|TRBV27|.|.
CASSLFGPNQPQHF
TGTGCCAGCAGTTTATTTGGCCCCAATCAGCCCCAGCATTTT
>15|TRBJ1-1|TRBV18|.|.
CASSARTGINTEAFF
TGTGCCAGCTCGGCCCGAACAGGGATCAACACTGAAGCTTTCTTT
>17|TRBJ2-1|TRBV28|.|.
CASSDTFRQERYNEQFF
TGTGCCAGCAGTGACACCTTCCGACAGGAACGATACAATGAGCAGTTCTTC
>13|TRBJ1-2|TRBV10-1|.|TRBD1
CASSLTGDVGYTF
TGCGCCAGCAGCCTTACAGGGGATGTCGGCTACACCTTC
>14|TRBJ1-2|TRBV6-5|.|.
CASSPGTSLYGYTF
TGTGCCAGCAGCCCCGGGACAAGTCTCTATGGCTACACCTTC
>15|TRBJ2-1|TRBV5-1|.|.
CASSPKGLLNNEQFF
TGCGCCAGCAGCCCCAAAGGACTACTTAACAATGAGCAGTTCTTC
>16|TRBJ1-1|TRBV7-3|.|.
CASSPDPGGMNTEAFF
TGTGCCAGCAGCCCCGACCCTGGGGGCATGAACACTGAAGCTTTCTTT